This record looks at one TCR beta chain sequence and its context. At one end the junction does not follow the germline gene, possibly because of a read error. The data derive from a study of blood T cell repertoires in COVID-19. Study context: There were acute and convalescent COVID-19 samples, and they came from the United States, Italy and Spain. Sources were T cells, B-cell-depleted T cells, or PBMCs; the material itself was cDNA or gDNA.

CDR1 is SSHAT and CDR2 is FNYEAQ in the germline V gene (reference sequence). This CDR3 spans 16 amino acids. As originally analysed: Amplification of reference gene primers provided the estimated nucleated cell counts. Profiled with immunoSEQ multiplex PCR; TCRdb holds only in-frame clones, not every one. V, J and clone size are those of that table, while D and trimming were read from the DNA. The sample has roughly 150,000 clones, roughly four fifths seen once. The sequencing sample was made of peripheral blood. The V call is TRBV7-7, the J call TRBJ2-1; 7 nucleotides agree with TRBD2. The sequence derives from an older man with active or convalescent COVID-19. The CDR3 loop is CASSLSLGGLYNEQFF. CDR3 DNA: TGTGCTAGCAGCTTATCTCTGGGGGGACTATACAATGAGCAGTTCTTC.